These 26 T cell receptor beta chains were sequenced from one sample in a study of blood T cell repertoires in COVID-19. Measured with immunoSEQ multiplex PCR; TCRdb has only the in-frame clones, and not every one. The data hold over 70,000 clones, with less than 85% observed a single time. Material for sequencing was peripheral blood. The origin of the receptors is a woman in her 70s with acute or convalescent COVID-19.

J is TRBJ2-1 and V is TRBV5-1, with 10 bases lining up with TRBD2. This CDR3 region has 16 residues. Looked up from germline, CDR1 is SGHRS and CDR2 is YFSETQ. The V gene end was trimmed by 4 bases and the J gene end by 2 bases; junction bases not matched to a gene: 6. The CDR3 DNA follows: TGCGCCAGCAGCCTAATAGCGGGGGGTACCTACAATGAGCAGTTCTTC. Its protein product is CASSLIAGGTYNEQFF.

This CDR3 is CSLAGYNEQFF. CDR3 coding DNA: TGCAGTCTAGCGGGGTACAATGAGCAGTTCTTC. V usage is TRBV29-1 and J usage is TRBJ2-1; TRBD2 matches 9 bases. CDR1 is SQVTM and CDR2 is ANQGSEA in the germline V gene. The CDR3 runs to 11 residues.

The J gene is TRBJ2-1, the V gene TRBV28; tentatively, D is TRBD2 (7 bases). The CDR3 is made up of 15 amino acids. Germline values: CDR1 MDHEN, CDR2 SYDVKM. V lost 5 bases and J 7 bases, leaving 18 bases between the germline ends. The CDR3 DNA follows: TGTGCCAGCAGTCCCCTTTTCGGGGGGCAAAATGAGCAGTTCTTC. Its translation: CASSPLFGGQNEQFF. Supplemented by reference TRBV28 and TRBJ2-1, the full variable domain reads DVKVTQSSRYLVKRTGEKVFLECVQDMDHENMFWYRQDPGLGLRLIYFSYDVKMKEKGDIPEGYSVSREKKERFSLILESASTNQTSMYLCASSPLFGGQNEQFFGPGTRLTVL.

The chain employs TRBV24-1 and TRBJ1-2; 9 bases agree with TRBD1. V was pared by 4 bases and J by 7 bases, with 3 bases of the junction left unmatched. The CDR3 has 13 residues. Germline V lookup: CDR1 KGHDR, CDR2 SFDVKD. CDR3 sequence: CATSDGTGSGYTF. DNA for the CDR3: TGTGCCACCAGTGACGGGACAGGGTCTGGCTACACCTTC.

The gene calls are TRBV19 and TRBJ2-3; 9 nucleotides match TRBD1. This CDR3 is 15 amino acids long. V lost 8 bases and J lost 0; bases outside the gene matches: 6. In germline, CDR1 is LNHDA, CDR2 SQIVND (reference sequence). CDR3 region: CASATGGLSTDTQYF. CDR3 nucleotides: TGTGCCAGTGCCACAGGGGGCTTGAGCACAGATACGCAGTATTTT.

This rearrangement joins TRBV19 to TRBJ2-1; 10 positions match TRBD2. J was trimmed by 7 bases and V by 4 bases; bases with no gene match: 13. Germline V gene data show CDR1 as LNHDA and CDR2 as SQIVND (reference sequence). The CDR3 is 17 residues long. CDR3: CASSNHYSSGSLNEQFF. In nucleotides, the CDR3 is TGTGCCAGTAGTAACCACTACTCTAGCGGGAGTCTGAATGAGCAGTTCTTC.

J is TRBJ2-3 and V is TRBV13, with D uncertain. CDR1 is PRHDT and CDR2 is FYEKMQ in the germline V gene (reference sequence). The CDR3 runs 15 residues. The ends were cut back, 5 bases at V and 1 base at J, with 13 bases in the middle. CDR3 bases: TGTGCCAGCAGCCCCAGGCGTCGAGGCACAGATACGCAGTATTTT. Residues: CASSPRRRGTDTQYF.

The rearrangement uses TRBV29-1 and TRBJ1-2; TRBD1 agrees at 11 bases. CDR1 SQVTM and CDR2 ANQGSEA come from the germline V gene. The trim removed 4 bases at V and 5 bases at J, leaving 6 bases unmatched. The CDR3 consists of 14 residues. CDR3 coding DNA: TGCAGCGTTGGAGAGGGGACAGGGGGTTATGGCTACACCTTC. This encodes CSVGEGTGGYGYTF.

The V and J genes are TRBV15 and TRBJ2-2; 16 bases map to TRBD2. The CDR3 length is 20 residues. Germline V gene sequence: CDR1 LNHNV, CDR2 YYDKDF (reference sequence). Losses at the gene ends were 1 base for V and 4 bases for J; bases not matched to a gene: 9. CDR3 nucleotide sequence: TGTGCCACCAGCAGAGTATTCTCCGGGACTAGCGGGGGGGCCACCGGGGAGCTGTTTTTT. Its translation: CATSRVFSGTSGGATGELFF. The whole variable domain, filled in from reference TRBV15 and TRBJ2-2, reads DAMVIQNPRYQVTQFGKPVTLSCSQTLNHNVMYWYQQKSSQAPKLLFHYYDKDFNNEADTPDNFQSRRPNTSFCFLDIRSPGLGDTAMYLCATSRVFSGTSGGATGELFFGEGSRLTVL.

The CDR3 loop reads CASSQHGNIQYF. CDR3 DNA sequence: TGTGCCAGCAGTCAACACGGGAACATTCAGTACTTC. The chain has TRBV3-1 (or the pseudogene TRBV3-2) and TRBJ2-4; unclear D gene. Trimming shortened V by 6 bases and J by 7 bases, and 10 bases separated the two germline ends. CDR1 is LGHDT, CDR2 YNNKEL, per germline (reference sequence). The CDR3 is 12 residues long.

The chain combines TRBV29-1 with TRBJ2-3; 7 bases fit TRBD2. This CDR3 is built from 16 residues. V dropped 5 bases and J dropped 8; count of bases not matched to a gene: 19. CDR1 and CDR2 (germline): SQVTM, ANQGSEA. CDR3 protein: CSVPAGGGSNSGTQYF. Here the CDR3 DNA reads TGCAGCGTTCCCGCTGGGGGGGGGTCAAATTCGGGTACGCAGTATTTT.

The CDR3 region has the DNA TGTGCCAGCAGCTTAGACGGGGGGTCCACATACGAGCAGTACTTC. Residues: CASSLDGGSTYEQYF. This chain joins TRBV11-2 and TRBJ2-7, with 7 bases matching TRBD2. Germline V lookup: CDR1 SGHAT, CDR2 FQNNGV. The CDR3 is 15 amino acids. V gave up 0 bases and J gave up 4 bases; unmatched junction bases: 6. Full variable domain (outside the CDR3, taken from reference TRBV11-2 and TRBJ2-7): EAGVAQSPRYKIIEKRQSVAFWCNPISGHATLYWYQQILGQGPKLLIQFQNNGVVDDSQLPKDRFSAERLKGVDSTLKIQPAKLEDSAVYLCASSLDGGSTYEQYFGPGTRLTVT.

The chain combines TRBV27 with TRBJ2-2, with D possibly being TRBD2 (6 bases). This CDR3 spans 14 amino acids. CDR1 is MNHEY, CDR2 SMNVEV, per germline (reference sequence). V was pared by 8 bases and J by 1 base, with 11 bases between. CDR3 loop: CASGRPRNTGELFF. The CDR3 nucleotides read TGTGCCAGCGGGAGGCCTCGGAACACCGGGGAGCTGTTTTTT.

The rearrangement joins TRBV6-6 to TRBJ1-1; D gene unclear. Trimming took 7 bases from V and 5 from J, leaving 8 bases between them. The length of the CDR3 is 11 residues. The germline V gene encodes CDR1 MNHNY and CDR2 SVGAGI (reference sequence). The CDR3 DNA is TGTGCCAGCATAGGAGGGACTGAAGCTTTCTTT. Translating gives CASIGGTEAFF.

This clone showed up just a few times. V gene TRBV28 combines with J gene TRBJ2-2, with TRBD1 matching 7 bases. Germline trimming cut 6 bases from V and 10 bases from J; bases unmatched to any gene: 17. CDR3 length: 16 residues. Germline loops: CDR1 MDHEN, CDR2 SYDVKM. The CDR3 protein is CASRAPGTVTSEELFF. DNA for the CDR3: TGTGCCAGCAGAGCCCCCGGGACAGTAACTTCAGAGGAGCTGTTTTTT.

V gene TRBV7-3 combines with J gene TRBJ2-5; TRBD1 matches 7 bases. Per germline, CDR1 SGHTA and CDR2 FQGTGA. V shed 5 bases and J 5 bases; nucleotides not matched to a gene: 5. This CDR3 region has 13 residues. The CDR3 nucleotides are TGTGCCAGCAGCCCGACAGGGAAGGAGACCCAGTACTTC. Translating gives CASSPTGKETQYF.

The chain uses TRBV29-1 and TRBJ1-5; TRBD1 is a possible D gene (5 bases). V was pared by 3 bases and J by 4 bases, with 10 bases between. Germline V gene lookup returns CDR1 SQVTM and CDR2 ANQGSEA. CDR3 length: 13 amino acids. The CDR3 DNA reads TGCAGCGTTGAGGCAGGGTTAAATCAGCCCCAGCATTTT. This gives the protein CSVEAGLNQPQHF.

The chain links TRBV29-1 to TRBJ2-2; D remains ambiguous. The germline V gene has CDR1 SQVTM and CDR2 ANQGSEA. CDR3 length: 13 amino acids. Trimming left V 8 bases short and J 5 bases short, with 15 bases between. CDR3: CSSRLGKTGELFF. The CDR3 DNA is TGCAGCAGCAGACTTGGCAAGACCGGGGAGCTGTTTTTT.

The chain carries TRBV5-1 and TRBJ2-1; D is perhaps TRBD1 (7 bases). The CDR3 has 16 amino acids. Germline V gene sequence: CDR1 SGHRS, CDR2 YFSETQ. The germline V and J ends were trimmed by 2 bases and 7 bases, with 19 bases remaining between them. CDR3 coding DNA: TGCGCCAGCAGCTTACCGACAGGGAGGAGAGTAAATGAGCAGTTCTTC. The encoded protein is CASSLPTGRRVNEQFF.

The CDR3 loop is CASSPPTGVNTEAFF. DNA for the CDR3: TGTGCCAGCAGCCCACCGACAGGGGTGAACACTGAAGCTTTCTTT. The genes are TRBV7-2 and TRBJ1-1, with 8 positions matching TRBD1. CDR3 size: 15 residues. Per the germline V gene, CDR1 is SGHTA and CDR2 is FQGNSA. J gave up 0 bases and V 5 bases, and 5 bases lay outside the gene matches.

V gene TRBV28 combines with J gene TRBJ2-3; TRBD1 agrees at 9 bases. The junction had 3 bases not matched to a gene; V was cut back by 3 bases and J by 2 bases. CDR1 MDHEN and CDR2 SYDVKM come from the germline V gene. The CDR3 loop spans 15 amino acids. The CDR3 DNA reads as TGTGCCAGCAGTTTCGGGACAGGGTTCACAGATACGCAGTATTTT. Its protein is CASSFGTGFTDTQYF.

This clone was seen more than once but under ten times. V gene TRBV2 combines with J gene TRBJ1-5; 9 bases align to TRBD1. This CDR3 contains 15 residues. V was clipped by 4 bases and J by 3 bases; unmatched bases: 4. CDR1 is SNHLY and CDR2 is FYNNEI in the germline V gene. CDR3 protein: CASSGTGGLNQPQHF. The CDR3 DNA reads as TGTGCCAGCAGTGGAACAGGGGGCCTCAATCAGCCCCAGCATTTT. Full variable domain (missing parts from reference TRBV2 and TRBJ1-5): EPEVTQTPSHQVTQMGQEVILRCVPISNHLYFYWYRQILGQKVEFLVSFYNNEISEKSEIFDDQFSVERPDGSNFTLKIRSTKLEDSAMYFCASSGTGGLNQPQHFGDGTRLSIL.

The rearrangement joins TRBV19 to TRBJ2-7, with TRBD1 as a possible D gene (6 bases). Germline CDR1 LNHDA, CDR2 SQIVND (reference sequence). The CDR3 is made up of 14 amino acids. Trimming removed 6 bases from V and 0 bases from J, with 12 bases in between. The chain's CDR3 is CASRPQGSSYEQYF. The CDR3 bases are TGTGCCAGTAGACCTCAGGGGAGCTCCTACGAGCAGTACTTC. Supplemented by reference TRBV19 and TRBJ2-7, the full variable domain reads DGGITQSPKYLFRKEGQNVTLSCEQNLNHDAMYWYRQDPGQGLRLIYYSQIVNDFQKGDIAEGYSVSREKKESFPLTVTSAQKNPTAFYLCASRPQGSSYEQYFGPGTRLTVT.

The CDR3 DNA sequence: TGCGCCAGCAGCTTGGAAGCGAACTATAATTCACCCCTCCACTTT. It yields the protein CASSLEANYNSPLHF. This rearrangement joins TRBV5-1 to TRBJ1-6, with no clear D. Germline CDR1 SGHRS, CDR2 YFSETQ. With 0 bases removed from V and 3 bases from J, the gap between germline ends came to 7 bases. This CDR3 contains 15 residues.

This clone was recorded at least ten times. This chain uses TRBV4-3 with TRBJ1-2, with a weak D call TRBD1 (5 bases). Trimming took off 0 bases at V and 7 bases at J, with 12 bases between the two ends. Per germline, CDR1 LGHNA and CDR2 YSLEER. The CDR3 length is 14 residues. CDR3 coding DNA: TGCGCCAGCAGCCAAGATCAGCGGGGACGTGGCTACACCTTC. This codes for CASSQDQRGRGYTF.

The V gene is TRBV9, the J gene TRBJ2-1; 7 nucleotides align to TRBD2. The length of the CDR3 is 15 residues. V was clipped by 1 base and J by 3 bases; unmatched bases: 4. Germline CDR1 and CDR2: SGDLS and YYNGEE. In DNA form, the CDR3 reads TGTGCCAGCAGCGTAAGGCTAGCGGACTACAATGAGCAGTTCTTC. Its protein product is CASSVRLADYNEQFF.